The entry below describes one T cell receptor (beta chain). Other nucleotide sequences in the sample specify the same CDR3. This record belongs to a study of blood T cell repertoires in COVID-19. Original processing methods: Estimation of nucleated cell counts was performed using reference gene primer amplification. TCRdb's copy holds only in-frame clones and misses some; the assay was immunoSEQ multiplex PCR. The D gene and trimming were derived from the DNA, and the V and J assignments and clone size from that table. The table records 150,000 to 200,000 clones, about 88% of them present only once. There are 16 residues in the CDR3. CDR1 is SGHRS, CDR2 YFSETQ, per germline. V trimming: 0 bases; J trimming: 5 bases; junction bases outside the gene matches: 8.

Sequencing used peripheral blood. This TCR came from a human donor in a cohort sampled during active COVID-19. The chain carries TRBV5-1 and TRBJ2-7; 10 nucleotides match TRBD2. This CDR3 reads CASSLGRSGGAHEQYF. The DNA for the CDR3 is TGCGCCAGCAGCTTGGGTCGGAGCGGGGGGGCCCACGAGCAGTACTTC.